This T cell receptor (beta chain) derives from a study of T cells in Graves' hyperthyroidism and ophthalmopathy. CDR3 length: 16 amino acids. With V trimmed by 6 bases and J by 1 base, 9 bases remained unmatched. Germline CDR1 is SGHVS and CDR2 is FQNEAQ. Many counts were recorded for this clonotype. Under 3 months was the duration of disease in ophthalmopathy patients, who also had a Clinical Activity Score of at least 3 and a NOSPECS grade of at least 4. RNA transcripts served as the template for amplifying TCR beta CDR3 regions. TCR CDR3 underwent first-round RT-PCR with the HTBI primer set. TCRdb reanalysed the multiplex PCR reads using MiXCR and keeps one entry per CDR3 protein. The table shows about 480,000 distinct CDR3 sequences, with roughly 25% occurring only once.

Sequencing used blood. This clonotype originated in a young woman with Graves' ophthalmopathy. The rearrangement links TRBV7-8 to TRBJ1-1, with TRBD1 matching over 9 bases. The CDR3 region is CASSIQGAFGNTEAFF. The CDR3 DNA reads TGTGCCAGCAGTATACAGGGGGCGTTTGGGAACACTGAAGCTTTCTTT.